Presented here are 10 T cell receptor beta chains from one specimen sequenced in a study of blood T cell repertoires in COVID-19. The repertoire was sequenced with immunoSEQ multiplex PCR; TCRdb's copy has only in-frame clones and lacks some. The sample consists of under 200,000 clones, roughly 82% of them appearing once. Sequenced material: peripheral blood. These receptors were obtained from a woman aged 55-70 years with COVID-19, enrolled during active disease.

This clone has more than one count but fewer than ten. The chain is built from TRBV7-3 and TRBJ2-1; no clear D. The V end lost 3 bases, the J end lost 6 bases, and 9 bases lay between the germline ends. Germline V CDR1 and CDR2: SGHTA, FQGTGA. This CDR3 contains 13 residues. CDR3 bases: TGTGCCAGCAGCTTGTTAAGGAGCAATGAGCAGTTCTTC. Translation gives CASSLLRSNEQFF.

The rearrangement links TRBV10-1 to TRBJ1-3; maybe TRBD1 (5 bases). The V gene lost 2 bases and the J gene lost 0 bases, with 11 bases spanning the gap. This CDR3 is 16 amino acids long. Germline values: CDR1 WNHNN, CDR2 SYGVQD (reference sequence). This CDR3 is CASSEDSLISGNTIYF. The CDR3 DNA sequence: TGCGCCAGCAGTGAGGACAGCCTGATCTCTGGAAACACCATATATTTT.

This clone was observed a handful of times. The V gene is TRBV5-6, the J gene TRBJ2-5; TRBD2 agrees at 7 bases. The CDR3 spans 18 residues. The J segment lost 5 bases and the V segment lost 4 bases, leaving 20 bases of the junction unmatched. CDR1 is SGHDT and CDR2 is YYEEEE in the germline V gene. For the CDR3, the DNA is TGTGCCAGCAGCGCCAGTTTTGGGGAGGGGCTATACTTGGAGACCCAGTACTTC. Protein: CASSASFGEGLYLETQYF.

CDR3 in amino acids: CASSDGQGGDTQYF. CDR3 DNA: TGTGCCAGCAGTGATGGGCAGGGGGGAGATACGCAGTATTTT. J is TRBJ2-3 and V is TRBV2; possibly TRBD1 for D (7 bases). Trimming left V 3 bases short and J 5 bases short, with 12 bases between. The CDR3 contains 14 residues. Germline CDR1 and CDR2: SNHLY and FYNNEI. The full variable domain, in which reference TRBV2 and TRBJ2-3 provide the parts outside the CDR3, is EPEVTQTPSHQVTQMGQEVILRCVPISNHLYFYWYRQILGQKVEFLVSFYNNEISEKSEIFDDQFSVERPDGSNFTLKIRSTKLEDSAMYFCASSDGQGGDTQYFGPGTRLTVL.

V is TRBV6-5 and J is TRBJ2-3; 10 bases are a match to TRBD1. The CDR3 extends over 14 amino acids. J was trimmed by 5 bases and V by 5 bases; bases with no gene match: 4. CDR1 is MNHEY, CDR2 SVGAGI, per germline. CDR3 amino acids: CASSRTGGGDTQYF. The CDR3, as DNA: TGTGCCAGCAGTCGGACAGGGGGGGGAGATACGCAGTATTTT.

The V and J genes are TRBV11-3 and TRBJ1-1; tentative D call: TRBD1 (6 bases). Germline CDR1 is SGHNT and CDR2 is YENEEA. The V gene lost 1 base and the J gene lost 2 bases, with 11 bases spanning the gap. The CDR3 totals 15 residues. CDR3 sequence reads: CASSLGGGVNTEAFF. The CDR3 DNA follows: TGTGCCAGCAGCTTAGGAGGGGGTGTCAACACTGAAGCTTTCTTT.

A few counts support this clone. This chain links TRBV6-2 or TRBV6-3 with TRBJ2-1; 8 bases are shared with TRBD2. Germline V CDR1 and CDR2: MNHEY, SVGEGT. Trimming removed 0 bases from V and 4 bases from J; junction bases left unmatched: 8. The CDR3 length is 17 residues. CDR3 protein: CASSYSEFGGRYNEQFF. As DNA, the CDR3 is TGTGCCAGCAGTTACTCGGAATTCGGCGGGAGGTACAATGAGCAGTTCTTC.

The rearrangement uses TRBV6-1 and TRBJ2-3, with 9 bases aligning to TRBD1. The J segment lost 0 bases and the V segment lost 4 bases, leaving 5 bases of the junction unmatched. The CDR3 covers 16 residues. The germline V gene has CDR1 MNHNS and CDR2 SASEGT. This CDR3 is CASSGGTGKSTDTQYF. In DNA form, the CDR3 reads TGTGCCAGCAGTGGTGGGACAGGGAAGAGCACAGATACGCAGTATTTT.

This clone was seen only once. The CDR3 here is CASSHTTGSRTNEKLFF. The DNA for the CDR3 is TGTGCCAGCAGCCATACCACAGGGTCTCGGACTAATGAAAAACTGTTTTTT. The chain couples TRBV28 to TRBJ1-4; a possible D gene is TRBD1 (6 bases). CDR1 MDHEN and CDR2 SYDVKM come from the germline V gene. This CDR3 contains 17 residues. V was cut by 6 bases and J by 2 bases, with 19 bases left in between.

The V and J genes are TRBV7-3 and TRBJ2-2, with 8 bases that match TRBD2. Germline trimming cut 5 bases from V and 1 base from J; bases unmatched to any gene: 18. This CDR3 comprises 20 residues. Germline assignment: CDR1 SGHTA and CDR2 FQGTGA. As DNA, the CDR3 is TGTGCCAGCAGCCCTAAAGCGGGAGCCCCACGGGGGGAGAACACCGGGGAGCTGTTTTTT. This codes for CASSPKAGAPRGENTGELFF.